What follows are 17 T cell receptor beta chains derived from one specimen sequenced in a study of breast tumors, draining lymph nodes, adjacent tissues. The lymph nodes were axillary draining lymph nodes from breast cancer patients. TCRdb processed the multiplex PCR reads anew with MiXCR; each CDR3 protein has one entry. The table includes 70,000 to 95,000 distinct CDR3 sequences, roughly a fifth detected once. Input material: axillary lymph node tissue. The source of these receptors is a female donor with breast cancer. Some clones in this sample may be carry-over from other donors' samples.

This clonotype was counted at least ten times. The V and J genes are TRBV19 and TRBJ2-7, with D uncertain. This CDR3 has 15 residues. CDR1 is LNHDA, CDR2 SQIVND, per germline (reference sequence). With 3 bases removed from V and 3 bases from J, the gap between germline ends came to 15 bases. CDR3 DNA sequence: TGTGCCAGTAGTATTCAAGGGAAACTATACTACGAGCAGTACTTC. The encoded protein is CASSIQGKLYYEQYF.

This clonotype was recorded many times. This chain joins TRBV19 and TRBJ2-3; TRBD1 agrees at 8 bases. The CDR3 has 15 amino acids. The J segment lost 0 bases and the V segment lost 5 bases, leaving 4 bases of the junction unmatched. Germline loops: CDR1 LNHDA, CDR2 SQIVND (reference sequence). The CDR3 nucleotides are TGTGCCAGTAGTCAGGGGGCTACCAGCACAGATACGCAGTATTTT. It specifies CASSQGATSTDTQYF.

This clonotype has at least ten counts. This chain uses TRBV3-1 with TRBJ1-6; the D is unclear. Germline V gives CDR1 LGHDT, CDR2 YNNKEL (reference sequence). The CDR3 contains 15 residues. V shed 2 bases and J shed 5 bases, with 10 bases lying between them. For the CDR3, the DNA is TGTGCCAGCAGCCAAAGGACGGGGAATAATTCACCCCTCCACTTT. Translating it yields CASSQRTGNNSPLHF.

In regard to this clonotype: A much larger clone lies a single base off, so this may be a read error. The genes are TRBV6-2 or TRBV6-3 and TRBJ2-2; D ambiguous. CDR3 length: 14 residues. Germline V lookup: CDR1 MNHEY, CDR2 SVGEGT. V lost 2 bases to trimming and J lost 3 bases, with 7 bases between them. The chain's CDR3 is CASSYLRYTGELFF. The CDR3 DNA follows: TGTGCCAGCAGTTACCTGCGGTACACCGGGGAGCTGTTTTTT.

This clonotype was recorded at least ten times. The chain combines TRBV9 with TRBJ2-1, with D uncertain. The V end lost 4 bases, the J end lost 5 bases, and 10 bases lay between the germline ends. CDR3 length: 13 amino acids. Germline V lookup: CDR1 SGDLS, CDR2 YYNGEE. CDR3 region: CASSPRWDNEQFF. For the CDR3, the DNA is TGTGCCAGCAGCCCTCGGTGGGACAATGAGCAGTTCTTC.

As regards this clonotype: A much larger clone lies one base from this, so it may be a read error. The chain uses TRBV6-5 and TRBJ1-2; D is uncertain. Per germline, CDR1 MNHEY and CDR2 SVGAGI. Trimming shortened V by 4 bases and J by 11 bases, and 17 bases separated the two germline ends. This CDR3 contains 13 residues. Written as DNA, the CDR3 is TGTGCCAGCAGTTGCGAAGGCACCTGGTTTTACACCTTC. Its protein is CASSCEGTWFYTF.

Of note for this clonotype: At one of its ends the junction is not consistent with the germline gene, which may arise from a read error. The rearrangement joins TRBV4-1 to TRBJ1-3, with unresolved D. The CDR3 sequence is 17 residues long. Germline V gives CDR1 MGHRA, CDR2 YSYEKL. CDR3 nucleotides: TGCGCCAGCAGCCAATTAGACGTGGGCTTCTCTGGAAACACCATGTATTTT. Its protein product is CASSQLDVGFSGNTMYF.

This clonotype was recorded at least ten times. V is TRBV6-1 and J is TRBJ2-5, with D possibly TRBD1 on 8 matching bases. Germline assignment: CDR1 MNHNS and CDR2 SASEGT. This CDR3 spans 15 amino acids. Trimming shortened V by 5 bases and J by 6 bases, and 19 bases separated the two germline ends. The CDR3 DNA sequence: TGTGCCAGCAGTATCGGACAGGGAGGGCCCCAGACCCAGTACTTC. This codes for CASSIGQGGPQTQYF.

This clonotype was found many times. The chain couples TRBV4-3 to TRBJ1-2; D might be TRBD1 (5 bases). Trimming removed 4 bases from V and 4 bases from J, with 22 bases in between. The germline V gene has CDR1 LGHNA and CDR2 YSLEER. The CDR3 contains 17 residues. CDR3 coding DNA: TGCGCCAGCAGCCGGATGCTGGAAGTAAGGGGCGGCTATGGCTACACCTTC. This gives the protein CASSRMLEVRGGYGYTF.

The table lists this clonotype with many counts. The chain couples TRBV20-1 to TRBJ2-3; TRBD2 agrees at 10 bases. This CDR3 is built from 19 residues. Germline V gives CDR1 DFQATT, CDR2 SNEGSKA (reference sequence). The V gene end was trimmed by 0 bases and the J gene end by 1 base; junction bases not matched to a gene: 13. CDR3 DNA: TGCAGTGCTAGAGATCCTGGGTTAGCGGGAGGTCGGGGCACAGATACGCAGTATTTT. The encoded protein is CSARDPGLAGGRGTDTQYF.

This clonotype was picked up many times. The rearrangement uses TRBV19 and TRBJ2-3; D gene uncertain. The germline gives CDR1 LNHDA, CDR2 SQIVND (reference sequence). The V and J ends lost 1 base and 6 bases respectively, with 11 bases between them. CDR3 length: 14 residues. The DNA of the CDR3 is TGTGCCAGTAGTATAGGGGAAGCGTTTGATACGCAGTATTTT. This codes for CASSIGEAFDTQYF.

Only a few counts were recorded for this clonotype. This may arise from a read error, as a much more abundant clone is one base away. The CDR3 carries no conserved terminal phenylalanine or tryptophan, so it likely arises from a read error. The genes are TRBV9 and TRBJ2-7; 10 positions agree with TRBD2. The CDR3 totals 14 residues. Trimming removed 0 bases from V and 6 bases from J; junction bases left unmatched: 3. Germline CDR1 reads SGDLS; CDR2 reads YYNGEE. The CDR3 sequence is CASSVASSGSEQYL. The CDR3 region has the DNA TGTGCCAGCAGCGTAGCGTCTAGCGGGAGCGAGCAGTACCTC.

Ten or more counts support this clonotype. The V gene is TRBV24-1, the J gene TRBJ2-1, with TRBD1 identical over 9 bases. This CDR3 is 16 amino acids long. In germline, CDR1 is KGHDR, CDR2 SFDVKD. Losses at the gene ends were 2 bases for V and 6 bases for J; bases not matched to a gene: 7. As DNA, the CDR3 is TGTGCCACCAGTGATTCCCCGGGACAGGGACCCAATGAGCAGTTCTTC. Protein product: CATSDSPGQGPNEQFF.

About this clonotype itself: This could be a read error, since a much larger clone is one nucleotide away. The CDR3 does not close with the conserved phenylalanine or tryptophan, likely indicating a read error. The genes are TRBV19 and TRBJ2-7; a weak D match, TRBD1 (6 bases). CDR1 and CDR2 (germline): LNHDA, SQIVND (reference sequence). The V gene lost 0 bases and the J gene lost 6 bases, with 15 bases spanning the gap. The CDR3 is 15 amino acids. CDR3 sequence (DNA): TGTGCCAGTAGTATAGATCTGGACAGAATCGCCGAGCAGTACCTC. The encoded protein is CASSIDLDRIAEQYL.

Notes on this clonotype: This sequence may be a read error, since a much larger clone differs from it by one base. The chain couples TRBV7-3 to TRBJ2-2, with a possible D match to TRBD2 (6 bases). Germline CDR1 and CDR2: SGHTA and FQGTGA. V dropped 5 bases and J dropped 13 bases, with 14 bases sitting between them. CDR3 length: 12 residues. The CDR3 sequence is CASSNTGRGLFF. CDR3 bases: TGTGCCAGCAGCAACACTGGGCGGGGGCTGTTTTTT.

There are many counts of this clonotype. The V gene is TRBV5-1, the J gene TRBJ2-7; the match to TRBD2 covers 9 bases. CDR1 SGHRS and CDR2 YFSETQ come from the germline V gene. This CDR3 is 15 amino acids long. With V trimmed by 1 base and J by 2 bases, 4 bases remained unmatched. CDR3 sequence (DNA): TGCGCCAGCAGCTTGACGGCGGGAGGGACCTACGAGCAGTACTTC. It encodes CASSLTAGGTYEQYF.

This clonotype was seen repeatedly, ten times or more. The chain links TRBV5-1 to TRBJ2-1; D is unresolved. The germline V gene encodes CDR1 SGHRS and CDR2 YFSETQ. CDR3 length: 12 residues. V lost 1 base and J 5 bases, leaving 4 bases between the germline ends. CDR3 nucleotides: TGCGCCAGCAGCTTGACCCACAATGAGCAGTTCTTC. Its translation: CASSLTHNEQFF. Using reference TRBV5-1 and TRBJ2-1 for the parts outside the CDR3, the full variable domain is KAGVTQTPRYLIKTRGQQVTLSCSPISGHRSVSWYQQTPGQGLQFLFEYFSETQRNKGNFPGRFSGRQFSNSRSEMNVSTLELGDSALYLCASSLTHNEQFFGPGTRLTVL.